This TCR beta chain was obtained from a study of Graves' ophthalmopathy and Graves' hyperthyroidism. Study context: By definition, stable hyperthyroidism involved no ophthalmopathy within 18 months of follow-up. Study-wide results and caveats: Blood contained most expanded thyroid clonotypes exceeding 0.001 frequency.

Worth noting for this clonotype: Its antigen is unknown.

Newly diagnosed, the hyperthyroidism patients had under 2 months' duration and were aged 18 to 65. Patients were left out if they had other autoimmune diseases, uncontrolled infections, pregnancy or lactation. Germline V gives CDR1 SQVTM, CDR2 ANQGSEA. V gave up 5 bases and J gave up 7 bases; unmatched junction bases: 7. The CDR3 contains 13 residues. TCR beta CDR3 regions were amplified from RNA transcripts. In the first round, RT-PCR was carried out with HTBI primers, and a multiplex PCR formed the second round. One entry per CDR3 protein results from TCRdb running MiXCR on the multiplex PCR reads. The sample consists of some 1.1 million distinct CDR3 sequences, about 35% of them appearing once.

This receptor was identified in an adult man with Graves' hyperthyroidism. Sample: peripheral blood or thyroid tissue (not recorded which). The chain combines TRBV29-1 with TRBJ1-5; TRBD1 matches at 8 bases. The DNA of the CDR3 is TGCAGCGTTACAGGACAGGGAGGGCAGCCCCAGCATTTT. Its protein product is CSVTGQGGQPQHF.